This T cell receptor beta chain appears in the sequencing data of a study of blood T cells in healthy people across ages (dated by TCRdb to the mid-2010s). Describing the broader study: In model experiments, template switching captured roughly one uniquely barcoded TCR beta cDNA molecule for every two T cells. For two donors (one aged 18 to 29 and one aged 80 or older), the study analyzed two additional independent replicas of 1 million unique cDNA reads from the same blood draw. Donors were grouped into four age groups: young (average approximately 15 years), middle-aged (about 40), aged (around 62) and long-lived (just over 80). Donors of different ages were randomly distributed across sequencing lanes to avoid experimental bias. The study measured age-related changes in TCR beta repertoire diversity using deep sequencing normalized with unique cDNA molecular identifiers.

Systemically healthy Caucasian individuals from Russia, approximately 39 in total and aged about 6 to 90 years, were included as donors. Approximately 11 milliliters of peripheral blood were drawn from each donor into EDTA-treated Vacutainer tubes. Ficoll-Paque density-gradient centrifugation was used to isolate PBMCs, with at least 6 million obtained per sample. Total RNA, at least 6 micrograms per sample, was extracted from PBMCs with Trizol reagent. The percentages of naive CD45RAhigh/CD27high T cells were determined by flow cytometry on a PBMC aliquot from every donor. The library was built by means of 5' RACE. The listed sequencing device is Illumina HiSeq 2500. A second PCR of about 7 to 12 cycles was performed with a sample-barcoded 5' primer and a J-beta primer mix. A unique molecular identifier was introduced onto each TCR beta cDNA molecule by a template-switch 5' adaptor carrying 12 random nucleotides. At least 3 million CDR3-containing paired-end reads were obtained from each sample. First-strand cDNA synthesis was performed from all RNA using the Mint cDNA synthesis kit, with priming by a TRBC-specific oligonucleotide. Following uracil-DNA glycosylase treatment, all cDNA underwent a first 18-cycle PCR with the universal primers M1SS and BC2_uni_R. In the authors' own workflow: For normalization, 1 million high-quality reads, each with a distinct molecular identifier, were randomly selected from each sample. Instead of being binned into consensus sequences, reads with shared molecular identifiers were discarded. MiTCR, with a Q25 quality threshold and the strictest error-elimination algorithm, was used for CDR3 identification, clonotype clustering and error correction. Lower-bound total TCR beta diversity was estimated with a nonparametric unseen species model using Euler transformation. The public reads were run again by TCRdb, first through fastp at Q25 and then through MiXCR, and only productive beta chains were kept. CDR3 protein sequences are deduplicated, and each keeps its most common genes and DNA. TCRdb's processing, not the study's, gives the V and J calls here. The sample data list 550,000 to 800,000 distinct CDR3 sequences, and 32% of these were observed just once. The biggest ten clones account for approximately 15% of the sample.

Study-wide findings and limitations: The CMV infection status of donors was not known, potentially confounding age-related changes in expanded clonotypes. As age increased, observed TCR beta diversity per million T cells dropped in a roughly linear way, and a significant reduction was already evident by age around 41. Bulk unsorted PBMC profiling prevented conclusive comparison of naive and antigen-experienced compartments. Estimates of total diversity from one million sequenced T cells were regarded as lower bounds and underestimates. Compared with the aged group, the long-lived group had more naive CD4+ T cells, fewer expanded clones and increased TCR diversity, suggesting age selection. There was a strong correlation between observed TCR beta diversity and the percentage of naive T cells measured by flow cytometry.

This clonotype has a count of ten or more. The antigen it binds to is not known. Per-base quality was not reported, and no clone a single base away is much larger than it. Sequencing was done on a sample of blood. The origin of this receptor is a woman aged 80 or over in good health. Donor details come from another sample of the same person, matched by shared clones.

The CDR3 loop reads CSARDYPGGQETQYF. The DNA sequence is TGCAGTGCTAGAGATTACCCGGGGGGGCAGGAGACCCAGTACTTC. The sequence links TRBV20-1 to TRBJ2-5, with 8 bases matching TRBD2. Counted from cysteine to phenylalanine, this CDR3 has 15 amino acids. This entry keeps only the CDR3 DNA: 45 bases, framed from base 1. The germline V end is reduced by 0 bases and the J end by 5 bases; junction bases left unmatched: 8. Via the germline V gene (reference sequence), CDR1 is DFQATT and CDR2 SNEGSKA.